Below are 17 T cell receptor beta chains sequenced from a single sample in a study of T cells in Graves' hyperthyroidism and ophthalmopathy. TCR beta CDR3 regions were amplified from RNA. In the first-round RT-PCR of the TCR CDR3, the HTBI primer set was used. TCRdb recomputed calls from the multiplex PCR reads with MiXCR, one row per CDR3 protein. The table has approximately 600,000 distinct CDR3 sequences, 14% seen once. Sample: blood. The source of these receptors is a young woman with Graves' ophthalmopathy.

This clonotype has at least ten counts. CDR3 coding DNA: TGTGCCTGGGGAACGGGACAAGAGACCCAGTACTTC. This translates into CAWGTGQETQYF. The gene calls are TRBV30 and TRBJ2-5; D perhaps matches TRBD2 (5 bases). Trimming cost V 5 bases and J 2 bases, with 9 bases left between them. In germline, CDR1 is GTSNPN, CDR2 SVGIG (reference sequence). There are 12 residues in the CDR3.

This clonotype showed up many times. The chain has TRBV10-3 and TRBJ2-5; D perhaps matches TRBD2 (5 bases). Germline V lookup: CDR1 ENHRY, CDR2 SYGVKD. The CDR3 consists of 15 residues. V was pared by 6 bases and J by 5 bases, with 19 bases between. The CDR3 reads CAIRPHQEVGETQYF. CDR3 DNA sequence: TGTGCCATCAGGCCTCACCAGGAGGTGGGCGAGACCCAGTACTTC.

The chain combines TRBV5-5 with TRBJ2-1; 7 bases are a match to TRBD2. The CDR3 contains 16 residues. Germline values: CDR1 SGHKS, CDR2 YYEKEE (reference sequence). The trim removed 4 bases at V and 4 bases at J, leaving 11 bases unmatched. Written as DNA, the CDR3 is TGTGCCAGCAGCACCCGGGACGCCGGGGGGTACAATGAGCAGTTCTTC. Translating it yields CASSTRDAGGYNEQFF. The full variable domain, completed using reference TRBV5-5 and TRBJ2-1, is DAGVTQSPTHLIKTRGQQVTLRCSPISGHKSVSWYQQVLGQGPQFIFQYYEKEERGRGNFPDRFSARQFPNYSSELNVNALLLGDSALYLCASSTRDAGGYNEQFFGPGTRLTVL.

The chain links TRBV6-5 to TRBJ2-7; no firm D call. This CDR3 has 12 residues. The germline V gene encodes CDR1 MNHEY and CDR2 SVGAGI. Trimming took off 0 bases at V and 6 bases at J, with 6 bases between the two ends. CDR3 region: CASSYSVGEQYF. The CDR3 nucleotides read TGTGCCAGCAGTTACTCGGTCGGCGAGCAGTACTTC.

Concerning this clonotype: Being one base from a much bigger clone, this may be a read error. This CDR3 is CATSEGGLKPYEQYF. Written as DNA, the CDR3 is TGTGCCACCAGTGAGGGGGGCCTCAAACCCTACGAGCAGTACTTC. The V call is TRBV24-1, the J call TRBJ2-7; D is tentatively TRBD1 or TRBD2 (6 bases each). This CDR3 has 15 amino acids. The germline V gene has CDR1 KGHDR and CDR2 SFDVKD. The V and J ends lost 4 bases and 2 bases respectively, with 14 bases between them.

This clonotype was counted at least ten times. This chain joins TRBV11-3 and TRBJ1-1, with 8 bases aligning to TRBD1. Germline CDR1 is SGHNT and CDR2 is YENEEA. The CDR3 runs to 12 residues. V was clipped by 5 bases and J by 8 bases; unmatched bases: 4. Here the CDR3 reads CASSPRDREAFF. In DNA form, the CDR3 reads TGTGCCAGCAGCCCCCGGGACAGGGAAGCTTTCTTT.

This clonotype came up a few times. This sequence joins TRBV20-1 and TRBJ2-7, with 15 bases fitting TRBD2. Germline CDR1 reads DFQATT; CDR2 reads SNEGSKA (reference sequence). The CDR3 contains 17 residues. With V trimmed by 0 bases and J by 4 bases, 7 bases remained unmatched. The CDR3 sequence: CSARETGTSGRIYEQYF. The CDR3, as DNA: TGCAGTGCTAGAGAAACCGGGACTAGCGGGAGGATTTACGAGCAGTACTTC.

In the case of this clonotype: This could be a read error, since a much larger clone is one nucleotide away. The chain is built from TRBV12-3 or TRBV12-4 and TRBJ1-2; 10 bases map to TRBD1. CDR3 size: 15 residues. J gave up 6 bases and V 5 bases, and 9 bases lay outside the gene matches. The CDR3 sequence is CASSPRDRGPHGYTF. The CDR3 DNA reads TGTGCCAGCAGTCCGCGAGACAGGGGGCCTCATGGCTACACCTTC.

Regarding this clonotype: Being one base from a much bigger clone, this may be a read error. The chain has TRBV7-3 and TRBJ2-7; D uncertain. This CDR3 comprises 13 residues. The V gene lost 1 base and the J gene lost 2 bases, with 6 bases spanning the gap. CDR1 SGHTA and CDR2 FQGTGA come from the germline V gene. CDR3 loop: CASSLRPAYEQYF. Written as DNA, the CDR3 is TGTGCCAGCAGCTTAAGGCCAGCCTACGAGCAGTACTTC.

This clonotype was seen many times. The chain employs TRBV6-2 or TRBV6-3 and TRBJ2-1; possibly TRBD2 for D (5 bases). The V gene lost 2 bases and the J gene lost 8 bases, with 16 bases spanning the gap. Germline V lookup: CDR1 MNHEY, CDR2 SVGEGT. The CDR3 is 15 amino acids. This CDR3 reads CASSYGLAMRDEQFF. CDR3 DNA: TGTGCCAGCAGTTACGGGCTAGCAATGAGGGATGAGCAGTTCTTC.

This clonotype was seen repeatedly, ten times or more. The rearrangement joins TRBV20-1 to TRBJ2-3, with 9 bases that match TRBD2. The CDR3 is 14 residues long. V was clipped by 2 bases and J by 4 bases; unmatched bases: 4. Per germline, CDR1 DFQATT and CDR2 SNEGSKA (reference sequence). CDR3 region: CSARRGRGPDTQYF. CDR3 coding DNA: TGCAGTGCTAGACGCGGGAGGGGACCAGATACGCAGTATTTT.

This clonotype was seen ten or more times. One end of the junction is discordant with germline, which a read error may explain. The chain employs TRBV20-1 and TRBJ2-5, with D perhaps TRBD1 or TRBD2 (5 bases each). Germline CDR1 is DFQATT and CDR2 is SNEGSKA (reference sequence). The CDR3 contains 12 residues. CDR3 sequence: CSARGVQETQYF. The CDR3 region has the DNA TGCAGTGCAAGAGGGGTGCAAGAGACCCAGTACTTC.

The rearrangement uses TRBV9 and TRBJ1-2; 7 bases fit TRBD1. The CDR3 loop spans 14 amino acids. Trimming took 5 bases from V and 4 from J; bases not matched to a gene: 8. The germline CDR1 and CDR2 sequences are SGDLS and YYNGEE. This CDR3 reads CASRGGGGSYGYTF. In DNA, the CDR3 is TGTGCCAGCAGAGGAGGGGGCGGGAGCTATGGCTACACCTTC. Full variable domain (outside the CDR3, taken from reference TRBV9 and TRBJ1-2): DSGVTQTPKHLITATGQRVTLRCSPRSGDLSVYWYQQSLDQGLQFLIQYYNGEERAKGNILERFSAQQFPDLHSELNLSSLELGDSALYFCASRGGGGSYGYTFGSGTRLTVV.

Ten or more counts support this clonotype. The chain joins TRBV7-9 to TRBJ2-1; D perhaps matches TRBD2 (6 bases). Germline values: CDR1 SEHNR, CDR2 FQNEAQ (reference sequence). There are 15 residues in the CDR3. Between the trimmed V and J ends, which lost 5 bases and 10 bases, there was a span of 21 bases. The CDR3 DNA sequence: TGTGCCAGCAGCCCTCATAGCGGAGGCCCCGCGGAGCAGTTCTTC. Translating gives CASSPHSGGPAEQFF.

This clonotype was recorded at least ten times. The rearrangement joins TRBV27 to TRBJ2-3; D is perhaps TRBD2 (6 bases). Trimming pared 2 bases from V and 5 bases from J, leaving 14 bases between. Germline loops: CDR1 MNHEY, CDR2 SMNVEV (reference sequence). The CDR3 has 15 amino acids. In DNA, the CDR3 is TGTGCCAGCAGTTTAATGGCGGGAAATCAAGATACGCAGTATTTT. It encodes CASSLMAGNQDTQYF.

This clonotype showed up many times. The rearrangement uses TRBV2 and TRBJ2-7; 7 bases map to TRBD1. Germline V gene sequence: CDR1 SNHLY, CDR2 FYNNEI. J lost 7 bases, V lost 9 bases, and 12 bases had no gene match. This CDR3 has 13 residues. The CDR3 here is CASSEDQGVEQYF. CDR3 bases: TGTGCCAGTTCGGAGGACCAGGGGGTAGAGCAGTACTTC.

This clonotype has ten or more counts. This chain connects TRBV5-6 to TRBJ1-1, with 8 positions matching TRBD1. This CDR3 spans 14 amino acids. Germline CDR1 is SGHDT and CDR2 is YYEEEE. Losses at the gene ends were 3 bases for V and 6 bases for J; bases not matched to a gene: 7. The CDR3 DNA is TGTGCCAGCAGCTCATCAGGGGGCCTCGCTGAAGCTTTCTTT. It is translated as CASSSSGGLAEAFF.